The 10 T cell receptor beta chains given below trace back to one sample, sequenced in a study of OX40 agonist ivuxolimab in advanced cancers. The assay was immunoSEQ multiplex PCR, and TCRdb's table has in-frame clones only and misses some. This table has about 96,000 clones, 90% appearing once. Sequences were derived from CD4+ or CD8+ T cells sorted from blood, sampled in a trial of the OX40 agonist ivuxolimab. The receptors stem from an adult with an advanced solid tumor such as melanoma, head and neck, liver or kidney cancer.

The chain employs TRBV19 and TRBJ1-1, with D possibly matching TRBD1 (5 bases). From germline, CDR1 is LNHDA and CDR2 SQIVND (reference sequence). V lost 3 bases and J lost 1, with 12 bases in between. CDR3 length equals 15 residues. CDR3 loop: CASSISGEKNTEAFF. The CDR3 DNA reads TGTGCCAGTAGTATTTCGGGGGAGAAGAACACTGAAGCTTTCTTT. The full variable domain, with the rest looked up from reference TRBV19 and TRBJ1-1, is DGGITQSPKYLFRKEGQNVTLSCEQNLNHDAMYWYRQDPGQGLRLIYYSQIVNDFQKGDIAEGYSVSREKKESFPLTVTSAQKNPTAFYLCASSISGEKNTEAFFGQGTRLTVV.

V gene TRBV25-1 combines with J gene TRBJ2-5; tentatively, D is TRBD2 (6 bases). Germline-derived CDR1 and CDR2 are MGHDK and SYGVNS. The CDR3 has 15 residues. V was cut by 6 bases and J by 5 bases, with 19 bases left in between. The CDR3 spells CASRPRGGSGETQYF. The CDR3, as DNA: TGTGCCAGCAGGCCTCGAGGAGGGAGCGGGGAGACCCAGTACTTC.

The chain uses TRBV29-1 and TRBJ1-1; D might be TRBD1 (5 bases). The germline gives CDR1 SQVTM, CDR2 ANQGSEA. The CDR3 consists of 13 residues. Trimming stripped 1 base from V and 6 bases from J, with 12 bases between. CDR3 protein: CSVEGSGYAEAFF. CDR3 in DNA: TGCAGCGTTGAAGGATCAGGGTACGCTGAAGCTTTCTTT.

The rearrangement uses TRBV19 and TRBJ2-7; 7 bases fit TRBD2. The length of the CDR3 is 17 residues. V was pared by 1 base and J by 2 bases, with 11 bases of the junction left unmatched. CDR1 and CDR2 from the germline V gene are LNHDA and SQIVND (reference sequence). The DNA of the CDR3 is TGTGCCAGTAGTATAGCCCACCCTAGCGGACAAGCCTACGAGCAGTACTTC. This sequence encodes CASSIAHPSGQAYEQYF.

The chain carries TRBV6-6 and TRBJ2-1, with unresolved D. The germline CDR1 and CDR2 sequences are MNHNY and SVGAGI (reference sequence). This CDR3 is 11 amino acids long. Trimming removed 1 base from V and 6 bases from J, with 1 base in between. The CDR3 loop is CASSYFNEQFF. CDR3 in DNA: TGTGCCAGCAGTTACTTCAATGAGCAGTTCTTC.

CDR3 DNA: TGTGCCAGCAGCTTGGCCGGGCAACTGTCTAATGAAAAACTGTTTTTT. Translation: CASSLAGQLSNEKLFF. The chain joins TRBV5-4 to TRBJ1-4; D remains unclear. CDR1 is SGHNT, CDR2 YYREEE, per germline (reference sequence). V was shortened by 0 bases and J by 3 bases, with 12 bases between the two germline ends. The CDR3 totals 16 residues.

This clone was recorded only once. The rearrangement joins TRBV7-2 to TRBJ1-2; TRBD1 agrees at 8 bases. The CDR3 totals 15 residues. Germline CDR1 SGHTA, CDR2 FQGNSA. The ends lost 6 bases at V and 5 bases at J; junction bases unmatched: 11. The DNA of the CDR3 is TGTGCCAGCAGGGACAGGGACTACGGTTCTTATGGCTACACCTTC. Protein: CASRDRDYGSYGYTF.

The chain is built from TRBV4-3 and TRBJ2-7, with 12 bases matching TRBD1. Germline V gives CDR1 LGHNA, CDR2 YSLEER. CDR3 length: 14 residues. Unmatched junction bases numbered 2, after V lost 4 bases and J lost 4 bases. The CDR3 loop is CASSRGQGAYEQYF. For the CDR3, the DNA is TGCGCCAGCAGCCGGGGACAGGGGGCGTACGAGCAGTACTTC.

J is TRBJ1-4 and V is TRBV18; possible D gene TRBD1, 5 bases. Germline lookup yields CDR1 KGHSH and CDR2 LQKENI. Deletions cut 4 bases from V and 4 bases from J, with 7 bases between. CDR3 length equals 13 residues. The CDR3 loop is CASSRQGNEKLFF. CDR3 nucleotides: TGTGCCAGCTCACGTCAGGGTAATGAAAAACTGTTTTTT.

The rearrangement joins TRBV5-5 to TRBJ1-1, with D perhaps TRBD1 (5 bases). Deletions cut 5 bases from V and 4 bases from J, with 12 bases between. The V gene's germline CDR1 is SGHKS and CDR2 YYEKEE (reference sequence). This CDR3 contains 13 residues. The CDR3 sequence is CASRLAGRTEAFF. The CDR3 DNA follows: TGTGCCAGCAGACTGGCGGGGCGCACTGAAGCTTTCTTT.